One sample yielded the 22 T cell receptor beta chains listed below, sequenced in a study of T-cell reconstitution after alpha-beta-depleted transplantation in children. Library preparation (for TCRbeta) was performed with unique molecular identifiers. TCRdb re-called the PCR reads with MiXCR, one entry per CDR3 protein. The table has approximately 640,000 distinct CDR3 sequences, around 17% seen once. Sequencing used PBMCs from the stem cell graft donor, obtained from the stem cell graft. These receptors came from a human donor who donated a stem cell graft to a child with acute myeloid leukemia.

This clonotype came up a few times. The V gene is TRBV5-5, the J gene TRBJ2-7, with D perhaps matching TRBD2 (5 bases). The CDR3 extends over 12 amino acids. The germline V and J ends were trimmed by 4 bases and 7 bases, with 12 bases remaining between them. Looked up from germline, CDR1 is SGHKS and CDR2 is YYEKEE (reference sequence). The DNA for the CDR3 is TGTGCCAGCAGCCAGGCCGGCGGGGAGCAGTACTTC. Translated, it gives CASSQAGGEQYF.

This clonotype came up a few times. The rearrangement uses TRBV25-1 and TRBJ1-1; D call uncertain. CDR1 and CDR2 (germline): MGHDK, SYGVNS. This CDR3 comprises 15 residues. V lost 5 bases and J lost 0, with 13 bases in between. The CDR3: CASSLDGYMNTEAFF. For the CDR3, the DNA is TGTGCCAGCAGTCTTGACGGCTACATGAACACTGAAGCTTTCTTT.

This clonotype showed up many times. The CDR3 reads CATSDPGQGYYEQYF. The CDR3 DNA reads as TGTGCCACCAGTGATCCAGGACAGGGCTACTACGAGCAGTACTTC. The rearrangement joins TRBV24-1 to TRBJ2-7, with 8 bases matching TRBD1. The V gene's germline CDR1 is KGHDR and CDR2 SFDVKD. J was trimmed by 3 bases and V by 3 bases; bases with no gene match: 6. The CDR3 is made up of 15 amino acids.

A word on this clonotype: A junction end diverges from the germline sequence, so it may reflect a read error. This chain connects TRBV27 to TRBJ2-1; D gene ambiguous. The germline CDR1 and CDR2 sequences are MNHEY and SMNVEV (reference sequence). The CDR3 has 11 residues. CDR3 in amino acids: CASRQTGPLLF. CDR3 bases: TGTGCCAGCCGCCAAACCGGGCCCTTACTTTTC.

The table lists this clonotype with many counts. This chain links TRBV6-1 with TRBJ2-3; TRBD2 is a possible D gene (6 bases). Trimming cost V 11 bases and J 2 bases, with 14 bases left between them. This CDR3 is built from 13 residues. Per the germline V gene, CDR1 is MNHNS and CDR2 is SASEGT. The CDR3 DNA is TGTGCCGGGGGGAAACAGCACACAGATACGCAGTATTTT. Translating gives CAGGKQHTDTQYF.

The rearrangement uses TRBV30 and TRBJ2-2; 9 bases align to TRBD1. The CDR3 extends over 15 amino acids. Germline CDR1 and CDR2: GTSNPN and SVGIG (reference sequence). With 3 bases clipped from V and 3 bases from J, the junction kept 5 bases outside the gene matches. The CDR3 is CAWSAGQGYTGELFF. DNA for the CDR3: TGTGCCTGGAGCGCGGGACAGGGTTACACCGGGGAGCTGTTTTTT.

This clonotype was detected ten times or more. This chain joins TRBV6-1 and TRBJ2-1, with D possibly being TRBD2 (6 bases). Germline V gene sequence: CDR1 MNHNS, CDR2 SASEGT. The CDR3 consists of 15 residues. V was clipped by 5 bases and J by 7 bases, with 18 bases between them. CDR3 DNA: TGTGCCAGCAGTATCCGGGACTCCCCTCGGAATGAGCAGTTCTTC. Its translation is CASSIRDSPRNEQFF.

CDR3 nucleotides: TGCGCCAGCAGCTTACGACAGGGTACGGACATTCAGTACTTC. Translation gives CASSLRQGTDIQYF. The rearrangement uses TRBV5-1 and TRBJ2-4; 7 nucleotides align to TRBD1. V was clipped by 2 bases and J by 8 bases; unmatched bases: 7. The CDR3 has 14 residues. Looked up from germline, CDR1 is SGHRS and CDR2 is YFSETQ.

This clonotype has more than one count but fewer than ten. CDR3 nucleotide sequence: TGTGCCAGCAGTTACTATACGGGACAAAAAGAGACCCAGTACTTC. Its protein is CASSYYTGQKETQYF. This chain uses TRBV6-5 with TRBJ2-5, with D maybe TRBD1 (6 bases). This CDR3 has 15 residues. V lost 1 base and J lost 3, with 12 bases in between. Germline V gene lookup returns CDR1 MNHEY and CDR2 SVGAGI.

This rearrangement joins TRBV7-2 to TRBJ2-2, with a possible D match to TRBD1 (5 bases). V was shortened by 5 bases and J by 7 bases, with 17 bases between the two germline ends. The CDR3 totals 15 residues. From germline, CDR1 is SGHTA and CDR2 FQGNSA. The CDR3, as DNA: TGTGCCAGCAGCCTAACTGTGGGGCCCTTCGGGGAGCTGTTTTTT. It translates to CASSLTVGPFGELFF.

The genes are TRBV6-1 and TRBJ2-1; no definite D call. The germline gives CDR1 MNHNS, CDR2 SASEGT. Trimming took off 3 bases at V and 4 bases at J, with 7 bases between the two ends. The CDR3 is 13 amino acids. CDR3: CASSDNRYNEQFF. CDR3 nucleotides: TGTGCCAGCAGTGATAACAGATACAATGAGCAGTTCTTC.

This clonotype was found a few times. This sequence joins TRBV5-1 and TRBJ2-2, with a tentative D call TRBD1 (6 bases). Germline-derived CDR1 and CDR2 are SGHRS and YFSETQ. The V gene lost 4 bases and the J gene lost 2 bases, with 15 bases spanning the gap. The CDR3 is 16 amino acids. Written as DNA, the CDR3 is TGCGCCAGCAGCGGGTTCAGGGGCTCCAACACCGGGGAGCTGTTTTTT. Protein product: CASSGFRGSNTGELFF.

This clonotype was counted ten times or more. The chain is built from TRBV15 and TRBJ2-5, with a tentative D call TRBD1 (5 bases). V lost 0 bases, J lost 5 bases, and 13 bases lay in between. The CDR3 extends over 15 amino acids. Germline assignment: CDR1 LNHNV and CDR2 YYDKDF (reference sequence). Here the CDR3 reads CATSRDPPGLETQYF. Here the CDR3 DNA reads TGTGCCACCAGCAGAGATCCTCCAGGGTTGGAGACCCAGTACTTC.

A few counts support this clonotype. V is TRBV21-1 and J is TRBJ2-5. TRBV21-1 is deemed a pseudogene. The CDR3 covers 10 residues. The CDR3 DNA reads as TGTGCCAGCAGCAAAGGACTGACGTACTTC. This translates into CASSKGLTYF.

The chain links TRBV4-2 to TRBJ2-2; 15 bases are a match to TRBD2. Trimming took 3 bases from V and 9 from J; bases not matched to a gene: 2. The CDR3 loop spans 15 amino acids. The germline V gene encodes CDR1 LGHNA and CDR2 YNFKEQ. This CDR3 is CASSQGLAGGWELFF. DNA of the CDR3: TGTGCCAGCAGCCAGGGACTAGCGGGGGGCTGGGAGCTGTTTTTT.

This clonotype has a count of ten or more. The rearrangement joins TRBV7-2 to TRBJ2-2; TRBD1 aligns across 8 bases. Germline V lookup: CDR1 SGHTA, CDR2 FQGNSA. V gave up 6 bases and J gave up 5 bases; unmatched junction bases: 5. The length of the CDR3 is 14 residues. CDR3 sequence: CASRGQGDTGELFF. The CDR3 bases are TGTGCCAGCAGAGGACAGGGAGATACCGGGGAGCTGTTTTTT.

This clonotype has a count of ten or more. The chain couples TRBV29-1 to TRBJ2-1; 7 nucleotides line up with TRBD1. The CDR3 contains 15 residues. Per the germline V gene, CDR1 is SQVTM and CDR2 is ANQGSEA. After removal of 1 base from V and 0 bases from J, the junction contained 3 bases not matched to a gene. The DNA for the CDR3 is TGCAGCGTTGAAGCGACAGGGAGCTCCTACAATGAGCAGTTCTTC. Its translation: CSVEATGSSYNEQFF.

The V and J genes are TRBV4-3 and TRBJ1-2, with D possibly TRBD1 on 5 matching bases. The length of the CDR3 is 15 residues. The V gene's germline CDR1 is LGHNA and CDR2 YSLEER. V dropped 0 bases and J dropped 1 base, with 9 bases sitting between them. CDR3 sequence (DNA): TGCGCCAGCAGCCAAGACGGGGGGTTTAACTATGGCTACACCTTC. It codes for CASSQDGGFNYGYTF.

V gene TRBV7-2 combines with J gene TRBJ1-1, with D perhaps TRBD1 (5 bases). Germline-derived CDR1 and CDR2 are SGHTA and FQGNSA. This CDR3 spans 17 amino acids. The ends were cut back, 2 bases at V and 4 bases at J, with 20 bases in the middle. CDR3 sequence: CASSLNGISGRATEAFF. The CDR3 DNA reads TGTGCCAGCAGCTTAAATGGAATTTCGGGCAGGGCCACTGAAGCTTTCTTT.

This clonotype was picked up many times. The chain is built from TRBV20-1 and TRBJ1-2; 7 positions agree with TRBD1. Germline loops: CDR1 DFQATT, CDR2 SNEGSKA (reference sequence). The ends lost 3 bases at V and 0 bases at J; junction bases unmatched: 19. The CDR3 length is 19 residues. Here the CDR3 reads CSARAYDRQGSEANYGYTF. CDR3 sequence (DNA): TGCAGTGCTAGGGCTTACGATAGACAGGGATCGGAAGCTAACTATGGCTACACCTTC.

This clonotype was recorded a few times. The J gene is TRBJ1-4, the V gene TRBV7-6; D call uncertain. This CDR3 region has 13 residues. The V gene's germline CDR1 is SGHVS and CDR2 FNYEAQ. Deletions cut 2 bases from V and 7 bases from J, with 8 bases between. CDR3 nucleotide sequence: TGTGCCAGCAGCTTAAGAGTTGGTGAAAAACTGTTTTTT. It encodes CASSLRVGEKLFF.

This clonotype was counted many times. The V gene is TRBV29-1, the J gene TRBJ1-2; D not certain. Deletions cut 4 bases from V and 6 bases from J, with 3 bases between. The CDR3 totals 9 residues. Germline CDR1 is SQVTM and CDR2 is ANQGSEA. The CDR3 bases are TGCAGCGTTGGGGATGGCTACACCTTC. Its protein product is CSVGDGYTF.